These T cell receptor beta chains were read from a single sample in a study of post-analysis software for immune sequencing data. TCRdb analysed the PCR reads with MiXCR anew, one entry per CDR3 protein. The data hold a few hundred thousand distinct CDR3 sequences, with roughly a third observed a single time. Sequencing input: blood. Receptors originate from a girl aged 10 to 17 with multiple sclerosis. Both conserved end residues are part of each CDR3. D genes are given only for firm matches. A row's size may be missing; if present it is once, few, many or a size class.

CDR3nt: TGCGCCAGCAGCTTAGTAACTAGCGGGGGCCGACCCTACAATGAGCGGTTCTTC
CDR3aa: CASSLVTSGGRPYNERFF
v_gene: TRBV5-1
abundance: .
d_gene: TRBD2
j_gene: TRBJ2-1

CDR3nt: TGCGCCAGCAGCTTAACGGACAATGAGCAGTTCTTC
CDR3aa: CASSLTDNEQFF
v_gene: TRBV5-1
abundance: .
d_gene: .
j_gene: TRBJ2-1

CDR3nt: TGTGCCATCAGTGAGTCGACTAGTGGAAGCTCCTACAATGAGCAGTTCTTC
CDR3aa: CAISESTSGSSYNEQFF
v_gene: TRBV10-3
abundance: .
d_gene: .
j_gene: TRBJ2-1

CDR3nt: TGTGCCATCAGTACCGTCATTGGACTAGCGGGGGAAAATGAGCAGTTCTTC
CDR3aa: CAISTVIGLAGENEQFF
v_gene: TRBV10-3
abundance: many
d_gene: TRBD2
j_gene: TRBJ2-1

CDR3nt: TGCAGCGTTAATCCCCAAGAGACCCAGTACTTC
CDR3aa: CSVNPQETQYF
v_gene: TRBV29-1
abundance: many
d_gene: .
j_gene: TRBJ2-5

CDR3nt: TGTGCCAGCACCAGATCCGGGACAGTTAATGAAAAACTGTTTTTT
CDR3aa: CASTRSGTVNEKLFF
v_gene: TRBV27
abundance: .
d_gene: TRBD1
j_gene: TRBJ1-4

CDR3nt: TGTGCCAGCAGCTTAGTGGGCGGGGGTTACACAGATACGCAGTATTTT
CDR3aa: CASSLVGGGYTDTQYF
v_gene: TRBV7-2
abundance: few
d_gene: TRBD2
j_gene: TRBJ2-3

CDR3nt: TGTGCCAGCAGCTCTGTTCTAGGCGGGGGGATTTCGTCTAGCACAGATACGCAGTATTTT
CDR3aa: CASSSVLGGGISSSTDTQYF
v_gene: TRBV5-6
abundance: many
d_gene: TRBD2
j_gene: TRBJ2-3

CDR3nt: TGCGCCAGCAGCACCGCATGGACCCAGTACTTC
CDR3aa: CASSTAWTQYF
v_gene: TRBV5-1
abundance: many
d_gene: .
j_gene: TRBJ2-5

CDR3nt: TGTGCCAGCAGAGTTTACGGGGGGCAGGGACTTTCCGCCGGGGGCTACACCTTC
CDR3aa: CASRVYGGQGLSAGGYTF
v_gene: TRBV28
abundance: .
d_gene: .
j_gene: TRBJ1-2

CDR3nt: TGCGCCAGCAGCTGGGGACTAGCGGGTTACAATGAGCAGTTCTTC
CDR3aa: CASSWGLAGYNEQFF
v_gene: TRBV4-1
abundance: many
d_gene: TRBD2
j_gene: TRBJ2-1

CDR3nt: TGTGCCAGCAGTAACGTCTGGGGACTAGCCAAAAACATTCAGTACTTC
CDR3aa: CASSNVWGLAKNIQYF
v_gene: TRBV6-5
abundance: many
d_gene: .
j_gene: TRBJ2-4

CDR3nt: TGTGCCAGCAGAAAAACAGCCGGCGTTAATGAAAAACGGTTTTTT
CDR3aa: CASRKTAGVNEKRFF
v_gene: TRBV2
abundance: few
d_gene: .
j_gene: TRBJ1-4

CDR3nt: TGTGCCATCGGGTCAGGGGCCGGGGATTTAGCCAAAAACATTCAGTACTTC
CDR3aa: CAIGSGAGDLAKNIQYF
v_gene: TRBV6-1
abundance: .
d_gene: .
j_gene: TRBJ2-4

CDR3nt: TGTGCCAGCAGTTTACAGGAAGACGGGGGCCCCTATGGCTACACCTTC
CDR3aa: CASSLQEDGGPYGYTF
v_gene: TRBV12-3/TRBV12-4
abundance: many
d_gene: .
j_gene: TRBJ1-2

CDR3nt: TGTGCCAGCAGTAGACAGGGGAGCGACGAGCAGTACTTC
CDR3aa: CASSRQGSDEQYF
v_gene: TRBV25-1
abundance: .
d_gene: TRBD1
j_gene: TRBJ2-7

CDR3nt: TGCGCCAGCAGCCAAGCGGGAGCTAACTATGGCTACACCTTC
CDR3aa: CASSQAGANYGYTF
v_gene: TRBV4-1
abundance: many
d_gene: .
j_gene: TRBJ1-2

CDR3nt: TGTGCCAGCGGGACAGGGTCGCGCGGTAATCAGCCCCAGCATTTT
CDR3aa: CASGTGSRGNQPQHF
v_gene: TRBV2
abundance: .
d_gene: TRBD1
j_gene: TRBJ1-5

CDR3nt: TGTGCCACCAGCTGGGGGTCCAACACTGAAGCTTTCTTT
CDR3aa: CATSWGSNTEAFF
v_gene: TRBV15
abundance: few
d_gene: .
j_gene: TRBJ1-1

CDR3nt: TGTGCCAGCCGGCTCCTCTCCTACAATGAGCAGTTCTTC
CDR3aa: CASRLLSYNEQFF
v_gene: TRBV28
abundance: .
d_gene: .
j_gene: TRBJ2-1

CDR3nt: TGCGCCAGCAGTGATCCCGGACTATGGGAGGACGGAGATACGCAGTATTTT
CDR3aa: CASSDPGLWEDGDTQYF
v_gene: TRBV23-1
abundance: .
d_gene: .
j_gene: TRBJ2-3

CDR3nt: TGTGCCAGCAGCTTATGGTCAGGAGATACGCAGTATTTT
CDR3aa: CASSLWSGDTQYF
v_gene: TRBV7-2
abundance: once
d_gene: .
j_gene: TRBJ2-3

CDR3nt: TGTGCCAGCAGGCTGACTAGCGGGGGGGTTAGCTCCTACAATGAGCAGTACTTC
CDR3aa: CASRLTSGGVSSYNEQYF
v_gene: TRBV28
abundance: few
d_gene: TRBD2
j_gene: TRBJ2-7

CDR3nt: TGCAGCGTTGGGTTGGCGGGAGACTACAATGAGCAGTTCTTC
CDR3aa: CSVGLAGDYNEQFF
v_gene: TRBV29-1
abundance: many
d_gene: TRBD2
j_gene: TRBJ2-1

CDR3nt: TGTGCCAGCAGCTTGGCAGCGAACTCCTACGAGCAGTACTTC
CDR3aa: CASSLAANSYEQYF
v_gene: TRBV5-6
abundance: .
d_gene: .
j_gene: TRBJ2-7

CDR3nt: TGTGCCAGCAGCCGCCCTCCCCCGGGACGGCAGTTCTTC
CDR3aa: CASSRPPPGRQFF
v_gene: TRBV7-3
abundance: few
d_gene: .
j_gene: TRBJ2-1

CDR3nt: TGTGCCAGCAGTTTAGATAGCCAAGAGACCCAGTACTTC
CDR3aa: CASSLDSQETQYF
v_gene: TRBV12-3/TRBV12-4
abundance: .
d_gene: .
j_gene: TRBJ2-5

CDR3nt: TGTGCCTTATCAGGACTAGCGGGAGGTGAGCAGTTCTTC
CDR3aa: CALSGLAGGEQFF
v_gene: TRBV30
abundance: .
d_gene: TRBD2
j_gene: TRBJ2-1

CDR3nt: TGCAGCGTTGTGGGAGTCAGGAGACGGTACAATGAGCAGTTCTTC
CDR3aa: CSVVGVRRRYNEQFF
v_gene: TRBV29-1
abundance: few
d_gene: .
j_gene: TRBJ2-1

CDR3nt: TGTGCCTGGGCCGGGGGGACTGAAGCTTTCTTT
CDR3aa: CAWAGGTEAFF
v_gene: TRBV30
abundance: many
d_gene: .
j_gene: TRBJ1-1

CDR3nt: TGTGCCAGTAGTATAGATAGTGCCTCCACAGATACGCAGTATTTT
CDR3aa: CASSIDSASTDTQYF
v_gene: TRBV19
abundance: .
d_gene: .
j_gene: TRBJ2-3

CDR3nt: TGTGCCAGCAGCTTAGGCGGACAGGGGAGTACCGGGGAGCTGTTTTTT
CDR3aa: CASSLGGQGSTGELFF
v_gene: TRBV7-2
abundance: .
d_gene: TRBD1
j_gene: TRBJ2-2

CDR3nt: TGTGCCAGCAGTAGTAGAGTCTTCGAGCAGTACTTC
CDR3aa: CASSSRVFEQYF
v_gene: TRBV2
abundance: few
d_gene: .
j_gene: TRBJ2-7

CDR3nt: TGTGCCATCAGTATATTAGGGGCGGGAGAGAAAAATGAGCAGTTCTTC
CDR3aa: CAISILGAGEKNEQFF
v_gene: TRBV10-3
abundance: many
d_gene: TRBD2
j_gene: TRBJ2-1

CDR3nt: TGTGCCAGCAGCTCTGGGGGTTTGGGGAACACTGAAGCTTTCTTT
CDR3aa: CASSSGGLGNTEAFF
v_gene: TRBV7-9
abundance: .
d_gene: .
j_gene: TRBJ1-1

CDR3nt: TGTGCCAGCAGTCGGGTGCTAGCGGGAAACTCCTACAATGAGCAGTTCTTC
CDR3aa: CASSRVLAGNSYNEQFF
v_gene: TRBV7-9
abundance: many
d_gene: TRBD2
j_gene: TRBJ2-1

CDR3nt: TGTGCCAGCAGCAAGTGCGGGAGCGGGAGGTACACAGATACGCAGTATTTT
CDR3aa: CASSKCGSGRYTDTQYF
v_gene: TRBV21-1
abundance: .
d_gene: .
j_gene: TRBJ2-3

CDR3nt: TGTGCCAGCAGTTTTATCGGGGGGGGGAATACGCAGTATTTT
CDR3aa: CASSFIGGGNTQYF
v_gene: TRBV12-3/TRBV12-4
abundance: .
d_gene: TRBD2
j_gene: TRBJ2-3

CDR3nt: TGTGCCAGCACCGGATCGGCCAAAAACATTCAGTACTTC
CDR3aa: CASTGSAKNIQYF
v_gene: TRBV2
abundance: .
d_gene: .
j_gene: TRBJ2-4

CDR3nt: TGTGCCTGGGGTCCCGGCACTGAAGCTTTCTTT
CDR3aa: CAWGPGTEAFF
v_gene: TRBV30
abundance: few
d_gene: .
j_gene: TRBJ1-1

CDR3nt: TGTGCCTGGAGTCCCCAGGACTCCTACGAGCAGTACTTC
CDR3aa: CAWSPQDSYEQYF
v_gene: TRBV30
abundance: few
d_gene: .
j_gene: TRBJ2-7

CDR3nt: TGTGCCACCAGGCCGGCCAGCGGGAGCACCGGTGAGCAGTTCTTC
CDR3aa: CATRPASGSTGEQFF
v_gene: TRBV24-1
abundance: many
d_gene: TRBD2
j_gene: TRBJ2-1

CDR3nt: TGCAGCGTTGGTGAGCAGTTCTTC
CDR3aa: CSVGEQFF
v_gene: TRBV29-1
abundance: few
d_gene: .
j_gene: TRBJ2-1

CDR3nt: TGTGCCAGCAGCTTGGCCAGGGCGGTCACTGAAGCTTTCTTT
CDR3aa: CASSLARAVTEAFF
v_gene: TRBV5-8
abundance: many
d_gene: .
j_gene: TRBJ1-1

CDR3nt: TGCAGCGTCCACGGGGAGGCTAGCGGGACCTCCTACAATGGGCAGTACTTC
CDR3aa: CSVHGEASGTSYNGQYF
v_gene: TRBV29-1
abundance: .
d_gene: TRBD2
j_gene: TRBJ2-7

CDR3nt: TGTGCCAGCAGTTTAAGTGGTAGCGGGATATTCGATGAGCAGTTCTTC
CDR3aa: CASSLSGSGIFDEQFF
v_gene: TRBV28
abundance: many
d_gene: TRBD2
j_gene: TRBJ2-1

CDR3nt: TGTGCCAGCGGAGGGTTAGTGAGGGAGACCCAGTACTTC
CDR3aa: CASGGLVRETQYF
v_gene: TRBV6-5
abundance: many
d_gene: .
j_gene: TRBJ2-5

CDR3nt: TGTGCCAGCAGCACAGGGGAATATGGCTACACCTTC
CDR3aa: CASSTGEYGYTF
v_gene: TRBV28
abundance: many
d_gene: TRBD1
j_gene: TRBJ1-2

CDR3nt: TGTGCCAGCAGCGAGACAGGGTTTGGCTACACCTTC
CDR3aa: CASSETGFGYTF
v_gene: TRBV7-2
abundance: .
d_gene: TRBD1
j_gene: TRBJ1-2

CDR3nt: TGTGCCAGCAGCTTAGACGGGAGGGAGACCCAGTACTTC
CDR3aa: CASSLDGRETQYF
v_gene: TRBV7-9
abundance: many
d_gene: TRBD2
j_gene: TRBJ2-5

CDR3nt: TGCGCCAGCAGCTCCCCGGGACAGGGCGCCTCTGGGGCCAACGTCCTGACTTTC
CDR3aa: CASSSPGQGASGANVLTF
v_gene: TRBV5-1
abundance: many
d_gene: TRBD1
j_gene: TRBJ2-6

CDR3nt: TGCGCCAGCAGCCAAGAGGGGGGGACCACTGAAGCTTTCTTT
CDR3aa: CASSQEGGTTEAFF
v_gene: TRBV4-1
abundance: .
d_gene: .
j_gene: TRBJ1-1

CDR3nt: TGTGCCAGTAGTAGACAGGACCTCGGCACCTACAATGAGCAGTTCTTC
CDR3aa: CASSRQDLGTYNEQFF
v_gene: TRBV19
abundance: .
d_gene: .
j_gene: TRBJ2-1